This TCR beta chain was documented in a study of T-cell memory formation after mild COVID-19. General study results and limits: Pre-infection memory contained some responding clones, which suggested that cross-reactive memory had joined. CD4+ contracting clones lay mainly in CM and EM, CD8+ ones in EMRA. Later expanders leaned CD4+, whereas day 15 to 85 contracting clones were balanced CD4/CD8.

At least ten counts were recorded for this clonotype. What it binds is not known. Constant-segment-primed 5'RACE gave TCR alpha and TCR beta cDNA libraries with sample barcodes and UMIs. TCRdb recomputed calls from the 5' RACE reads with MiXCR, one row per CDR3 protein. The sample consists of some 200,000 distinct CDR3 sequences, just over 9.5% of them appearing once. This CDR3 region has 17 residues. Germline-derived CDR1 and CDR2 are SGHTA and FQGNSA. The ends were cut back, 1 base at V and 0 bases at J, with 13 bases in the middle. The sequenced material came from PBMCs or a T cell subset sorted from them (not recorded which). The origin of this receptor is a man aged 18 to 30 who had mild COVID-19 (a few samples of this study predate the infection). Cell type and time point are not known. The V gene is TRBV7-2, the J gene TRBJ2-4; no reliable D call. In DNA, the CDR3 is TGTGCCAGCAGCTTAGTTGGGCTAAAGCTAGCCAAAAACATTCAGTACTTC. It encodes CASSLVGLKLAKNIQYF.